A single sample gave rise to the 4 T cell receptor beta chains below, sequenced in a study of CD8 T cells in Susac syndrome. Random hexamers served to reverse transcribe roughly 0.45 to 1 ug RNA. TCRdb ran MiXCR on the immunoSEQ multiplex PCR reads and lists one entry per CDR3 protein. Of more than 85,000 distinct CDR3 sequences in the sample, roughly 94% were seen once. Sequencing used CD4+ T cells from PBMCs. These receptors originate from a human donor with Susac syndrome.

The V call is TRBV20-1, the J call TRBJ1-2; D unclear. The CDR3 is 13 amino acids. CDR1 and CDR2 (germline): DFQATT, SNEGSKA (reference sequence). The germline V and J ends were trimmed by 4 bases and 8 bases, with 17 bases remaining between them. CDR3 DNA: TGCAGTGCTAACACGCCCCCTCGAGTCGGCTACACCTTC. Amino acids: CSANTPPRVGYTF.

The J gene is TRBJ1-2, the V gene TRBV3-1; D unclear. Germline V lookup: CDR1 LGHDT, CDR2 YNNKEL (reference sequence). V was cut by 5 bases and J by 8 bases, with 15 bases left in between. CDR3 length: 13 amino acids. This CDR3 reads CASSFKARGGYTF. CDR3 sequence (DNA): TGTGCCAGCAGCTTTAAAGCTCGGGGAGGCTACACCTTC.

The chain uses TRBV3-1 and TRBJ1-3; D gene unclear. This CDR3 is 14 amino acids long. CDR1 LGHDT and CDR2 YNNKEL come from the germline V gene (reference sequence). Between the trimmed V and J ends, which lost 1 base and 4 bases, there was a span of 8 bases. CDR3 protein: CASSQGQDGNTIYF. The DNA of the CDR3 is TGTGCCAGCAGCCAAGGGCAGGACGGAAACACCATATATTTT.

The chain joins TRBV14 to TRBJ2-7, with D possibly TRBD1 on 5 matching bases. The CDR3 extends over 14 amino acids. V was trimmed by 4 bases and J by 6 bases, leaving 16 bases between them. Germline V gives CDR1 SGHDN, CDR2 FVKESK. The DNA of the CDR3 is TGTGCCAGCAGCCGCAGCAGGACATTTGGCGAGCAGTACTTC. Protein sequence: CASSRSRTFGEQYF. Drawing the rest from reference TRBV14 and TRBJ2-7, the complete variable domain is EAGVTQFPSHSVIEKGQTVTLRCDPISGHDNLYWYRRVMGKEIKFLLHFVKESKQDESGMPNNRFLAERTGGTYSTLKVQPAELEDSGVYFCASSRSRTFGEQYFGPGTRLTVT.